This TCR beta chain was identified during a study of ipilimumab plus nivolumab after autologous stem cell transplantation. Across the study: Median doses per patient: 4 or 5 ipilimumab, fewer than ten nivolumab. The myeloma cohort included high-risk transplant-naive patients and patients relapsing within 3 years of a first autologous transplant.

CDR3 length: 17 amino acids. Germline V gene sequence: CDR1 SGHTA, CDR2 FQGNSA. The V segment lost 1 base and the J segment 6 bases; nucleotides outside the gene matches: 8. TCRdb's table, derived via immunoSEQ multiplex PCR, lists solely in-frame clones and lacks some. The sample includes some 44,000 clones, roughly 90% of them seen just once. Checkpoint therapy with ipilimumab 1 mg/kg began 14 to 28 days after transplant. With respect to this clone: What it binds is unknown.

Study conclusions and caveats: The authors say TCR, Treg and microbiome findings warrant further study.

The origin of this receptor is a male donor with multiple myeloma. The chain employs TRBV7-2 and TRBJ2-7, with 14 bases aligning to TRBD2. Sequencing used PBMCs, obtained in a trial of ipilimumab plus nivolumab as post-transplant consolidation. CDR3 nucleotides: TGTGCCAGCAGCTTAGGTGGGACTAGCGGGGGTATAAGCGAGCAGTACTTC. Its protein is CASSLGGTSGGISEQYF.